This T cell receptor (beta chain) was profiled in a study of early T cells in non-severe SARS-CoV-2 infection. The wider study: Sequencing input comprised bulk RNA from unsorted whole blood; chain pairing was not available.

The CDR3 has 14 residues. The V end was cut by 0 bases, the J end by 4 bases, with 9 bases between. Germline V gene lookup returns CDR1 SGHAT and CDR2 FQNNGV. Molecules of cDNA were individually given unique molecular identifiers that were attached to them. TCRdb re-derived calls from the 5' RACE reads in MiXCR, one entry per CDR3 protein. The repertoire holds some 110,000 distinct CDR3 sequences, with about 15% as singletons. This receptor was taken from an adult who was a healthcare worker with PCR-confirmed SARS-CoV-2 infection or an uninfected control (not recorded which). Material for sequencing was whole blood. V gene TRBV11-2 combines with J gene TRBJ1-1, with D maybe TRBD1 (6 bases). The CDR3 loop reads CASSLDRGGTEAFF. The CDR3 DNA sequence: TGTGCCAGCAGCTTAGATAGGGGGGGCACTGAAGCTTTCTTT.